The table lists the clone carrying this T cell receptor beta chain with a count of one. The sample holds other DNA sequences that translate to the same CDR3. The CDR3 length is 15 residues. V shed 8 bases and J shed 0 bases, with 16 bases lying between them. Germline-derived CDR1 and CDR2 are SGHDT and YYEEEE. This entry comes from a study of PD-1 blockade in classical Hodgkin lymphoma. Assay: immunoSEQ multiplex PCR; the TCRdb copy retains only in-frame clones and omits some. Here the sample spans 75,000 to 100,000 clones, roughly 76% being singletons. Every patient had relapsed following autologous stem cell transplantation, and cohorts differed in brentuximab vedotin exposure.

The genes are TRBV5-6 and TRBJ2-3; unclear D gene. This sample comprised peripheral blood mononuclear cells (PBMCs), obtained before the second cycle of nivolumab. The sequence came from a human donor with classical Hodgkin lymphoma. CDR3 nucleotide sequence: TGTGCCAGTAGCCCCGGACGGGTTAGCACAGATACGCAGTATTTT. Translation: CASSPGRVSTDTQYF.